This T cell receptor beta chain comes out of a study of identical twins. Only healthy Caucasians were enrolled as donors. Trimming took off 2 bases at V and 0 bases at J, with 11 bases between the two ends. The germline gives CDR1 SQVTM, CDR2 ANQGSEA. The CDR3 runs to 15 residues. A few counts support this clonotype. Antigen: not known. Overall study results and limits: Models predicted too little out-of-frame TCR alpha sharing in monozygotic twins.

In TCRdb, the 5' RACE reads were re-called with MiXCR into one record per CDR3 protein. The repertoire consists of about 720,000 distinct CDR3 sequences, with 15% to 20% occurring once and the leading ten covering 13%. The data also belong to a second study, concerning T cells expressing NK-cell markers. Per that paper: The TCR beta repertoires were obtained from sorted CD3+CD56+NKG2C+, CD3+CD56+NKG2C- and CD3+CD56-NKG2C+ T cells. In five or six donors, dominant NKG2C+ clonotypes were roughly 1.0-7.0% of CD8+ T cells.

The chain employs TRBV29-1 and TRBJ2-1; D possibly uses TRBD1 or TRBD2 (5 bases each). Material: PBMCs. The clonotype originates from a woman between 18 and 30 years old in good health. The CDR3 DNA reads TGCAGCGTTGAATTCCCAGGGAGCTCCTACAATGAGCAGTTCTTC. Translating gives CSVEFPGSSYNEQFF.